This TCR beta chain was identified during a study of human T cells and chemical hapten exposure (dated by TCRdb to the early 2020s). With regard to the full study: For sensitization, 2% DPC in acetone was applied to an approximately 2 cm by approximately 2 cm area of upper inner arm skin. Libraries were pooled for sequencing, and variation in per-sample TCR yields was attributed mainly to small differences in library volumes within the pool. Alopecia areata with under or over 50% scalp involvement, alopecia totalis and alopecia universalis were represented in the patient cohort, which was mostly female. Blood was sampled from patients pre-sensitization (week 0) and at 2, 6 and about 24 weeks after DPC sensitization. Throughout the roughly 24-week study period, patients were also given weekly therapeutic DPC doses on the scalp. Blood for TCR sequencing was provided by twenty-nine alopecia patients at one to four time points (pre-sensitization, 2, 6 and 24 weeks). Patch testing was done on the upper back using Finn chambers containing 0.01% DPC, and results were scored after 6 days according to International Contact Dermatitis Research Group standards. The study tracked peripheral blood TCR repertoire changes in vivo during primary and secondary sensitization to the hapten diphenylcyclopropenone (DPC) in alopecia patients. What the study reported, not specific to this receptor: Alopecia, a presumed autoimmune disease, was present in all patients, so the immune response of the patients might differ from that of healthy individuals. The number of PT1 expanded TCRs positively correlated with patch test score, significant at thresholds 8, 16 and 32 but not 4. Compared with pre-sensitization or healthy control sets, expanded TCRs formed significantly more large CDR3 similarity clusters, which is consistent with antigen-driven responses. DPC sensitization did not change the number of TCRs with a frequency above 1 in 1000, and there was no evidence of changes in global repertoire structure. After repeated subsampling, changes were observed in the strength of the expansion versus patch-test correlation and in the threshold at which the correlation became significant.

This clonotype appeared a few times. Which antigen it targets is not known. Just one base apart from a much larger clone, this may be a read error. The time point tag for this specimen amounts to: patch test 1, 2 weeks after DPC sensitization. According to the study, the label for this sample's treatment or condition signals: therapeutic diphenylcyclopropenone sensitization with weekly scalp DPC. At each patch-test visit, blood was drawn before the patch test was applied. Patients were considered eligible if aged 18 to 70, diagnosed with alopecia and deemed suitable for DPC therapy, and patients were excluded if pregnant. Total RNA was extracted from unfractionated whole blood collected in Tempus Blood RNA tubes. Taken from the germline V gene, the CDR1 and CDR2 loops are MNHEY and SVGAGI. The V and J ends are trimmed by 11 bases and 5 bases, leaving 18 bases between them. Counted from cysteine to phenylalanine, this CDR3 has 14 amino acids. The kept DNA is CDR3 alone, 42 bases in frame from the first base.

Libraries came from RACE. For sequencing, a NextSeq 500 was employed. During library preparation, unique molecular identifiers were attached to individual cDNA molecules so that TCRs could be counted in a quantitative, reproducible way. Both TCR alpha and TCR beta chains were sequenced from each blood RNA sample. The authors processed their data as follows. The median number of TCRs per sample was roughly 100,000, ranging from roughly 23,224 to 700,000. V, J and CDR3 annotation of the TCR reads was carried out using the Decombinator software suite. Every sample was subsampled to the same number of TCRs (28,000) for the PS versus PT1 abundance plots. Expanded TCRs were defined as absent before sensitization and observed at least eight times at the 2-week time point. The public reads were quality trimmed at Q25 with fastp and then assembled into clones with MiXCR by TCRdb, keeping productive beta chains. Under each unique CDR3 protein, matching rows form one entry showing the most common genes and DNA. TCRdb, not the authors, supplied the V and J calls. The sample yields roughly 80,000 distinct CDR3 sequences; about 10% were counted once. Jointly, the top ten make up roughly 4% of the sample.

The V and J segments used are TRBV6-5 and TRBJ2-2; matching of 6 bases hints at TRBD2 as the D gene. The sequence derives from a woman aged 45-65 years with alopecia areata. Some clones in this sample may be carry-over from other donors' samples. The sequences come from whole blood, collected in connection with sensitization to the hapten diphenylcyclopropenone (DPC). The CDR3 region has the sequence CAVPRAGRTGELFF. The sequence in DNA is TGTGCCGTGCCTCGGGCAGGGAGGACCGGGGAGCTGTTTTTT.